This T cell receptor beta chain emerged from a study of OX40 agonist ivuxolimab in advanced cancers. In the study overall: Ivuxolimab was a fully human IgG2 agonistic monoclonal antibody targeting the costimulatory receptor OX40 (CD134). Intravenous ivuxolimab was administered to patients every 2 weeks at six dose levels: 0.01, 0.1, 0.3, 1.5, 3 and 10 mg/kg. Of the approximately 50 dose-escalation patients, hepatocellular carcinoma was present in 19, melanoma in approximately 15, renal cell carcinoma in 9 and head and neck cancer in 9. In the dose-escalation cohort, approximately 82% of patients were male, and the mean age was around 60 years, with a range of about 23 to 90. Patients were allowed to have had prior anti-PD-1, anti-PD-L1 or anti-CTLA-4 therapy, and more than 30% of the dose-escalation patients had previously received checkpoint inhibitors. Three dose-escalation patients achieved partial responses, one with hepatocellular carcinoma and two with cutaneous melanoma. Peripheral TCRbeta sequencing was intended to test whether TCR sequence diversity was altered and clonal T-cell expansion was caused by ivuxolimab. The paper covers the monotherapy dose-escalation part of the phase I ivuxolimab trial, which included N ≈ 50 patients. Findings and caveats that apply to the study as a whole: Antigen specificity was not determined for the clonally expanded peripheral T cells. After ivuxolimab, CD8+ T cells had more expanded clones than CD4+ T cells on average. In partial responders in the 0.1-3.0 mg/kg groups, normalized peripheral clonal expansion was found to be among the lowest, especially among CD8+ T cells. At doses of 0.1 to 3.0 mg/kg, clonal expansion of both CD4+ and CD8+ blood T cells was observed from baseline to week 6. Low levels of normalized T-cell clonal expansion were also seen in some patients who did not respond.

For sequencing of the TCRbeta CDR3 region, genomic DNA was extracted from the sorted cells. The immunoSEQ Assay was used to sequence the TCRbeta CDR3 regions. TCRdb's version of the immuneACCESS table is confined to in-frame rearrangements and falls short of the full clone set. An unresolved V gene accounts for under half of the shortfall where checked; the remainder is of unknown origin. The sample has tens of thousands of clones on record, roughly nine tenths of them singletons. The biggest ten clones account for roughly 13% of the sample. Relative to germline, V is 4 bases shorter and J is 2 bases shorter, with 11 bases between their ends. Reading the germline V gene (reference sequence) gives CDR1 LNHDA and CDR2 SQIVND. The CDR3 spans 15 residues, from the cysteine through the phenylalanine. Only CDR3 DNA remains: 45 bases, in frame from the first base. Patients with autoimmune disease history or receiving systemic immunosuppression were excluded from the trial. Peripheral blood for TCR sequencing was collected from all dose cohorts at baseline, on cycle 4 day 1, and on cycle 7 day 1. Samples came from an open-label, multicenter, first-in-human phase I dose-escalation trial of ivuxolimab. The trial enrolled adults with locally advanced or metastatic head and neck squamous cell, hepatocellular, melanoma or renal cell carcinoma. Before TCR sequencing, CD4+ and CD8+ T cells were separately sorted from peripheral blood.

As regards this clone: No cognate antigen has been identified for it. No qualities accompany the bases; no much larger clone lies one base away.

This sequence was found in an adult with an advanced solid tumor such as melanoma, head and neck, liver or kidney cancer. Sequences were derived from CD4+ or CD8+ T cells sorted from blood, sampled in a trial of the OX40 agonist ivuxolimab. The chain employs TRBV19 and TRBJ2-2, with TRBD1 perhaps the D gene, on 6 matching bases. The nucleotides are TGTGCCAGTAGTAAGGACAGACCCAACACCGGGGAGCTGTTTTTT. This is translated as CASSKDRPNTGELFF.